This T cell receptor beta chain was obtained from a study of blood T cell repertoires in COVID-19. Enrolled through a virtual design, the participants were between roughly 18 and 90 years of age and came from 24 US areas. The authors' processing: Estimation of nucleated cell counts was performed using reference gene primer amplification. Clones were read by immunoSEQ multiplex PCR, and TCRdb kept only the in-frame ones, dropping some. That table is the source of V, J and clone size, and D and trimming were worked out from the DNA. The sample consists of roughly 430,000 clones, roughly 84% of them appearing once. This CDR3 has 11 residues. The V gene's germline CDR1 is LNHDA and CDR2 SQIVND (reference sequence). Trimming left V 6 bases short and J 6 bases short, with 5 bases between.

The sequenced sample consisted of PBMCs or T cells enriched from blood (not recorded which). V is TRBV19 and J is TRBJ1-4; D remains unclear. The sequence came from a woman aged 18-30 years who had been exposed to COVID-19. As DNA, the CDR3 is TGTGCCAGTAGCCCGGATGAAAAACTGTTTTTT. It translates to CASSPDEKLFF.